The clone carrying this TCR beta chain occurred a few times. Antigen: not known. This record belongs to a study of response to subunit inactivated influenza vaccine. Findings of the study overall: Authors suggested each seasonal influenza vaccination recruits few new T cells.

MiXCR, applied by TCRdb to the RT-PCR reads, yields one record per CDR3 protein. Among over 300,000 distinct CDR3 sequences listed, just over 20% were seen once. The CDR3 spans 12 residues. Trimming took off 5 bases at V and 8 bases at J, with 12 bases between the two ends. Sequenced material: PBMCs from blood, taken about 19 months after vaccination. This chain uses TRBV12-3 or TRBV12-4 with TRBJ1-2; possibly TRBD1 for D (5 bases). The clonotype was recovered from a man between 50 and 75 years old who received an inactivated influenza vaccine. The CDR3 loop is CASSAGAEGYTF. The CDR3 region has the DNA TGTGCCAGCAGTGCCGGGGCGGAAGGCTACACCTTC.